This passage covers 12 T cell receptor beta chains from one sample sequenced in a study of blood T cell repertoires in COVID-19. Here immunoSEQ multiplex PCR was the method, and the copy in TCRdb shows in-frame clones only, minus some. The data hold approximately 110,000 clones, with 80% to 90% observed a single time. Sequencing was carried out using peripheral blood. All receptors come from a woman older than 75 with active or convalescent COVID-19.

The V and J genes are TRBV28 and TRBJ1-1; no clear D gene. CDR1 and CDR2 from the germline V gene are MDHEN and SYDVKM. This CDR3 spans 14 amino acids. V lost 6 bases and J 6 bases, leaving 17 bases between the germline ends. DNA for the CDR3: TGTGCCAGCAGACGGGGTGGGAGGTTTCCTGAAGCTTTCTTT. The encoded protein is CASRRGGRFPEAFF.

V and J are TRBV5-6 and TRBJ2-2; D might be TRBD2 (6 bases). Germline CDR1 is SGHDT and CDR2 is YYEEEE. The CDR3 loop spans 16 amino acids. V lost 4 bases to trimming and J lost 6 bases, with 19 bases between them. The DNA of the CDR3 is TGTGCCAGCAGCCAACCGCGGGACTCCCATTCCGGGGAGCTGTTTTTT. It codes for CASSQPRDSHSGELFF.

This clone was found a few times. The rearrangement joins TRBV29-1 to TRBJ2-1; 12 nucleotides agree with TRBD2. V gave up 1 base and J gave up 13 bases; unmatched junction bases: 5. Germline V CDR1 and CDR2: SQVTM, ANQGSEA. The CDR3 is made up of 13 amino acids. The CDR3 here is CSVEGGGLAGQFF. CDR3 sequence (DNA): TGCAGCGTTGAAGGGGGGGGACTAGCGGGTCAGTTCTTC.

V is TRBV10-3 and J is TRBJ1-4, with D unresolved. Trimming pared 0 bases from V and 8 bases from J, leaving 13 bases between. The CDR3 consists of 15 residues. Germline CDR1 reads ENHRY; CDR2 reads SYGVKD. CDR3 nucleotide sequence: TGTGCCATCAGTGAGTCGAACCTTGAGAAGGAAAAACTGTTTTTT. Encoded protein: CAISESNLEKEKLFF.

CDR3 sequence (DNA): TGTGCCAGCAGTTTTGGGGGAGGGCGAACAGATACGCAGTATTTT. Protein: CASSFGGGRTDTQYF. The genes are TRBV28 and TRBJ2-3, with TRBD2 identical over 7 bases. This CDR3 region has 15 residues. J gave up 3 bases and V 3 bases, and 6 bases lay outside the gene matches. Germline CDR1 and CDR2: MDHEN and SYDVKM.

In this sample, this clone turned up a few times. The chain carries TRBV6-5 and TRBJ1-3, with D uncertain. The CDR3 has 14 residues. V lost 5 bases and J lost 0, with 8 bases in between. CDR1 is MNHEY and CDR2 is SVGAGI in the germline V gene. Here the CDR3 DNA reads TGTGCCAGCAGTCCGTTATTCTCTGGAAACACCATATATTTT. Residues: CASSPLFSGNTIYF.

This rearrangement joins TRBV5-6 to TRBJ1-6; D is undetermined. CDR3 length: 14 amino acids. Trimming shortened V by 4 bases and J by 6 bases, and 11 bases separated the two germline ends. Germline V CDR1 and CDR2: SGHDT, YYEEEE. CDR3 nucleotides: TGTGCCAGCAGCACCCGGACTGTTAATTCACCCCTCCACTTT. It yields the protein CASSTRTVNSPLHF.

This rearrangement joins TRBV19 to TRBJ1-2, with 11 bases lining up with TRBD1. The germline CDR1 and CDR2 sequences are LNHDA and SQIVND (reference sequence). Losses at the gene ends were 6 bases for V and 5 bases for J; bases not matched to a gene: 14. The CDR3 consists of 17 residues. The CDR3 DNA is TGTGCCAGTAGCGAAATGACCGGGGACAGGGGGAAATATGGCTACACCTTC. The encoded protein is CASSEMTGDRGKYGYTF.

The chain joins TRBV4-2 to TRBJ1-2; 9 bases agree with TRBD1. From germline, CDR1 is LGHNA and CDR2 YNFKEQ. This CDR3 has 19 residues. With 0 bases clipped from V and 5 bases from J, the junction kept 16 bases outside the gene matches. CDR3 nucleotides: TGTGCCAGCAGCCAAGATGTTGGGACAGGGTTTGAGCAGGGATATGGCTACACCTTC. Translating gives CASSQDVGTGFEQGYGYTF.

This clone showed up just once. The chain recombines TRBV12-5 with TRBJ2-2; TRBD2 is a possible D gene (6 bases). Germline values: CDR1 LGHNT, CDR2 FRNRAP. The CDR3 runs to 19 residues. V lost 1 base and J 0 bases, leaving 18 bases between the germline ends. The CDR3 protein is CASGLGHGGGVANTGELFF. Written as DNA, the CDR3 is TGTGCTAGTGGTTTGGGTCACGGGGGAGGCGTGGCGAACACCGGGGAGCTGTTTTTT. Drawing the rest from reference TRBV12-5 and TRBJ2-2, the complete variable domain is DARVTQTPRHKVTEMGQEVTMRCQPILGHNTVFWYRQTMMQGLELLAYFRNRAPLDDSGMPKDRFSAEMPDATLATLKIQPSEPRDSAVYFCASGLGHGGGVANTGELFFGEGSRLTVL.

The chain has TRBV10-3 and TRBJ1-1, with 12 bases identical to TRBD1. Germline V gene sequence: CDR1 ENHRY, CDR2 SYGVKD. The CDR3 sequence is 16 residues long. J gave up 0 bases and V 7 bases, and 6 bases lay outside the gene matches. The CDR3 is CAINPGTGGLNTEAFF. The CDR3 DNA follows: TGTGCCATCAACCCCGGGACAGGGGGCCTGAACACTGAAGCTTTCTTT.

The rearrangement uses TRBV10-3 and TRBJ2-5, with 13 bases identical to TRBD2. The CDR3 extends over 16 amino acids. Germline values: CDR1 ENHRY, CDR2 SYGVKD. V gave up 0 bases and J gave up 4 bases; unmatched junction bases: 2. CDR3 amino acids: CAISESTSGRVETQYF. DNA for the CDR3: TGTGCCATCAGTGAGTCAACTAGCGGGAGGGTAGAGACCCAGTACTTC.